The clone carrying this TCR beta chain came up many times. No antigen is known for it. One entry per CDR3 protein results from TCRdb running MiXCR on the 5' RACE reads. The table lists about 20,000 distinct CDR3 sequences, around a quarter of them singletons. The sample is drawn from a study of neurological immune-mediated disorders. Overall study findings and caveats: While HTLV-1-associated myelopathy showed the greatest TCR clonal expansion, multiple sclerosis showed the least, falling below healthy controls.

The receptor's source is a man aged 45-65 years with HTLV-1-associated myelopathy (HAM/TSP). Sequencing was done on a sample of PBMCs.

The CDR3 spells CASAVGNRETQYF. The CDR3, as DNA: TGTGCCAGCGCCGTAGGGAACCGGGAGACCCAGTACTTC. This chain joins TRBV6-2 or TRBV6-3 and TRBJ2-5; D ambiguous. This CDR3 comprises 13 residues. In germline, CDR1 is MNHEY, CDR2 SVGEGT. V gave up 8 bases and J gave up 5 bases, with 15 bases separating them.